This TCR beta chain originates from a study of blood T cell repertoires in COVID-19. Study overall: Italy, Spain and the United States were the sources of the convalescent and acute COVID-19 samples. Nucleic acid was either cDNA or gDNA, and it came from T cells, B-cell-depleted T cells, or PBMCs.

Authors' methods: Counts of nucleated cells, estimated from reference gene primer amplification, were obtained. TCRdb's copy holds only in-frame clones and misses some; the assay was immunoSEQ multiplex PCR. V and J calls and clone size are given by that table; D and trimming were obtained from the DNA. Counted here are 200,000 to 300,000 clones, around 80% occurring once; the ten biggest clones make up around 26%. The V gene's germline CDR1 is SGDLS and CDR2 YYNGEE. With V trimmed by 1 base and J by 4 bases, 7 bases remained unmatched. The CDR3 contains 15 residues. This sequence was found in a man aged 40-55 years with acute or convalescent COVID-19. The chain joins TRBV9 to TRBJ2-7, with 8 bases identical to TRBD1. Specimen: peripheral blood. Here the CDR3 reads CASSVRAGGIYEQYF. CDR3 coding DNA: TGTGCCAGCAGCGTACGGGCAGGGGGCATATACGAGCAGTACTTC. Full variable domain (missing parts from reference TRBV9 and TRBJ2-7): DSGVTQTPKHLITATGQRVTLRCSPRSGDLSVYWYQQSLDQGLQFLIQYYNGEERAKGNILERFSAQQFPDLHSELNLSSLELGDSALYFCASSVRAGGIYEQYFGPGTRLTVT.